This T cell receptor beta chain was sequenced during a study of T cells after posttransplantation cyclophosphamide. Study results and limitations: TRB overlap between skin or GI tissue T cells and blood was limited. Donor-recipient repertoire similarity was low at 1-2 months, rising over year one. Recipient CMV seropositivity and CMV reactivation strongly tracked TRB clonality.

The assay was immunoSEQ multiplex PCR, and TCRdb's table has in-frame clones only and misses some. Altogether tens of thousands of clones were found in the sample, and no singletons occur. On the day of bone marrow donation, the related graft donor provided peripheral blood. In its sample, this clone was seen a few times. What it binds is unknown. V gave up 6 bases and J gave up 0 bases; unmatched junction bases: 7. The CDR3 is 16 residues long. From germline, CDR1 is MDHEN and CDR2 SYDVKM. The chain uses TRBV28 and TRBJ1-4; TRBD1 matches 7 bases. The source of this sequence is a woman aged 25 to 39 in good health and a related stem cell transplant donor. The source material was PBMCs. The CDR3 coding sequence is TGTGCCAGCAGCCTAAAGGGGGCCGCAACTAATGAAAAACTGTTTTTT. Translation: CASSLKGAATNEKLFF.